The following is a T cell receptor beta chain sequence with its context. Its specificity is unknown. The sample carries other DNA sequences with the same CDR3. This entry belongs to a study of shared clonotypes between healthy human individuals. The method was immunoSEQ multiplex PCR; TCRdb's version includes in-frame clones alone and lacks a portion of them. The sample shows 2 million to 2.5 million clones, about 90% of them seen only once. CDR3 length: 13 amino acids. Germline V gives CDR1 SEHNR, CDR2 FQNEAQ (reference sequence). With 0 bases removed from V and 7 bases from J, the gap between germline ends came to 10 bases. Regarding the study as a whole: A reduction in generation probabilities was seen for non-shared clonotypes relative to those shared by all four donors.

The J gene is TRBJ2-7, the V gene TRBV7-9; TRBD1 is a possible D gene (6 bases). The specimen sequenced was naive CD4+ T cells from PBMCs. Documented subset: CD45RA+ positively selected. The clonotype originates from a man aged 18 to 30 in good health. Some clones in this sample may be carry-over from other donors' samples. The CDR3 DNA reads TGTGCCAGCAGCTTAGCGGGACAAGGAGAGCAGTACTTC. Protein sequence: CASSLAGQGEQYF. Full variable domain (outside the CDR3, taken from reference TRBV7-9 and TRBJ2-7): DTGVSQNPRHKITKRGQNVTFRCDPISEHNRLYWYRQTLGQGPEFLTYFQNEAQLEKSRLLSDRFSAERPKGSFSTLEIQRTEQGDSAMYLCASSLAGQGEQYFGPGTRLTVT.